The 5 T cell receptor beta chains given below trace back to one sample, sequenced in a study of Tregs in tolerant kidney transplant recipients. Assay used: immunoSEQ multiplex PCR; TCRdb lists only in-frame clones, some missing. The table lists hundreds of thousands of clones, roughly 84% of them singletons. Sample: CD4+ T cells from blood. The source is a human donor in good health.

This sequence joins TRBV2 and TRBJ2-2, with 12 bases that match TRBD2. This CDR3 is 17 amino acids long. J gave up 6 bases and V 5 bases, and 10 bases lay outside the gene matches. Germline V lookup: CDR1 SNHLY, CDR2 FYNNEI. CDR3 protein: CASSKTSGGPPAGELFF. For the CDR3, the DNA is TGTGCCAGCAGTAAAACTAGCGGGGGGCCGCCGGCCGGGGAGCTGTTTTTT.

Written as DNA, the CDR3 is TGTGCCAGCAGTGAGTCCACCGGGACAGGGGAAGCTTTCTTT. It is translated as CASSESTGTGEAFF. The V call is TRBV6-1, the J call TRBJ1-1, with 9 bases lining up with TRBD1. Germline V gene sequence: CDR1 MNHNS, CDR2 SASEGT. The CDR3 is made up of 14 amino acids. V lost 3 bases and J lost 8; bases outside the gene matches: 7.

The chain couples TRBV4-1 to TRBJ2-3; D might be TRBD1 or TRBD2, each matching 5 bases. Germline V gene data show CDR1 as MGHRA and CDR2 as YSYEKL. With 4 bases removed from V and 0 bases from J, the gap between germline ends came to 14 bases. The CDR3 covers 16 residues. The CDR3 DNA reads TGCGCCAGCAGCCGGAATCCGGGGCCAAGCACAGATACGCAGTATTTT. Protein product: CASSRNPGPSTDTQYF.

The V call is TRBV7-9, the J call TRBJ1-1; 9 bases align to TRBD1. From germline, CDR1 is SEHNR and CDR2 FQNEAQ (reference sequence). V lost 6 bases, J lost 1 base, and 12 bases stayed unmatched. The CDR3 spans 17 residues. In nucleotides, the CDR3 is TGTGCCAGCAGGGAAAGCTGGCACAGGGGGCCGAACACTGAAGCTTTCTTT. It is translated as CASRESWHRGPNTEAFF.

Only a few counts were recorded for this clone. J is TRBJ2-7 and V is TRBV5-4; tentatively, D is TRBD1 or TRBD2 (5 bases each). Germline values: CDR1 SGHNT, CDR2 YYREEE (reference sequence). The CDR3 is 13 residues long. The germline V and J ends were trimmed by 3 bases and 4 bases, with 11 bases remaining between them. The CDR3 reads CASSSQGPYEQYF. CDR3 bases: TGTGCCAGCAGCTCTCAGGGACCATACGAGCAGTACTTC. Based on the CDR3 plus reference TRBV5-4 and TRBJ2-7, the full variable domain is ETGVTQSPTHLIKTRGQQVTLRCSSQSGHNTVSWYQQALGQGPQFIFQYYREEENGRGNFPPRFSGLQFPNYSSELNVNALELDDSALYLCASSSQGPYEQYFGPGTRLTVT.